These 24 T cell receptor beta chains were sequenced from one sample in a study of CD4+ T cells in melanoma. Clones were read by immunoSEQ multiplex PCR, and TCRdb kept only the in-frame ones, dropping some. The sample includes 3,500 to 4,500 clones, about three quarters seen only once; the top ten take roughly a tenth. Sequenced input: tumor tissue. Every receptor here comes from a human donor with melanoma.

This chain joins TRBV11-3 and TRBJ2-2; the match to TRBD2 covers 7 bases. Germline V gene sequence: CDR1 SGHNT, CDR2 YENEEA. V shed 0 bases and J 0 bases; nucleotides not matched to a gene: 1. This CDR3 has 16 residues. This CDR3 is CASSLESGTNTGELFF. The CDR3 DNA follows: TGTGCCAGCAGCTTAGAAAGCGGGACGAACACCGGGGAGCTGTTTTTT.

This chain connects TRBV19 to TRBJ2-7; D possibly corresponds to TRBD2 (6 bases). CDR3 size: 14 residues. Trimming stripped 1 base from V and 7 bases from J, with 14 bases between. Germline-derived CDR1 and CDR2 are LNHDA and SQIVND (reference sequence). DNA of the CDR3: TGTGCCAGTAGTATAGGTGGAGGGGAGGAAGAGCAGTACTTC. Its protein product is CASSIGGGEEEQYF.

The chain employs TRBV9 and TRBJ2-3, with D possibly matching TRBD1 (5 bases). The germline V and J ends were trimmed by 4 bases and 0 bases, with 12 bases remaining between them. This CDR3 is 15 amino acids long. Germline lookup yields CDR1 SGDLS and CDR2 YYNGEE. CDR3 amino acids: CASSYRLGSTDTQYF. CDR3 sequence (DNA): TGTGCCAGCAGCTACAGGCTAGGTAGCACAGATACGCAGTATTTT.

The genes are TRBV4-1 and TRBJ1-2, with 7 bases that match TRBD1. Unmatched junction bases numbered 4, after V lost 0 bases and J lost 3 bases. Germline V CDR1 and CDR2: MGHRA, YSYEKL. CDR3 size: 15 residues. This CDR3 reads CASSQDLDRHYGYTF. For the CDR3, the DNA is TGCGCCAGCAGCCAAGATTTGGACAGGCACTATGGCTACACCTTC.

The chain joins TRBV29-1 to TRBJ2-6; 8 bases match TRBD1. Germline values: CDR1 SQVTM, CDR2 ANQGSEA. The CDR3 totals 17 residues. Trimming cost V 3 bases and J 1 base; bases outside gene matches: 8. This chain's CDR3 is CSVDLPGGMSGANVLTF. Written as DNA, the CDR3 is TGCAGCGTTGATCTGCCAGGGGGCATGTCTGGGGCCAACGTCCTGACTTTC.

The chain has TRBV4-1 and TRBJ2-2, with D perhaps given as TRBD1 or TRBD2 (5 bases each). This CDR3 comprises 16 residues. In germline, CDR1 is MGHRA, CDR2 YSYEKL. V was cut by 0 bases and J by 3 bases, with 11 bases left in between. The CDR3 DNA reads as TGCGCCAGCAGCCAAGAAAGTTGGGGGTACACCGGGGAGCTGTTTTTT. Translation gives CASSQESWGYTGELFF.

This chain connects TRBV7-9 to TRBJ2-1; D remains unclear. The CDR3 consists of 15 residues. The V gene's germline CDR1 is SEHNR and CDR2 FQNEAQ (reference sequence). Trimming shortened V by 0 bases and J by 8 bases, and 14 bases separated the two germline ends. CDR3 sequence (DNA): TGTGCCAGCAGCTTAGCGAGTTCCCTAGACGATGAGCAGTTCTTC. Amino acids: CASSLASSLDDEQFF.

The chain carries TRBV28 and TRBJ1-5; D is possibly TRBD1 (5 bases). The V and J ends lost 6 bases and 8 bases respectively, with 11 bases between them. The CDR3 loop spans 12 amino acids. Germline loops: CDR1 MDHEN, CDR2 SYDVKM. As DNA, the CDR3 is TGTGCCAGCAGCCGGGGGGGAAAGCCCCAGCATTTT. It is translated as CASSRGGKPQHF.

The CDR3 spells CASILMESGGPYEQYF. The DNA of the CDR3 is TGTGCCAGCATCTTAATGGAAAGCGGGGGGCCCTACGAGCAGTACTTC. The J gene is TRBJ2-7, the V gene TRBV2, with TRBD2 identical over 9 bases. This CDR3 has 16 residues. V dropped 7 bases and J dropped 2; count of bases not matched to a gene: 12. In germline, CDR1 is SNHLY, CDR2 FYNNEI.

The chain uses TRBV7-9 and TRBJ1-2; 8 bases fit TRBD1. V shed 5 bases and J 8 bases; nucleotides not matched to a gene: 10. CDR1 and CDR2 (germline): SEHNR, FQNEAQ (reference sequence). CDR3 length: 14 amino acids. The CDR3 coding sequence is TGTGCCAGCAGCCCTGGACAGGGATTGAAGGGCTACACCTTC. This translates into CASSPGQGLKGYTF. Full variable domain (outside the CDR3, taken from reference TRBV7-9 and TRBJ1-2): DTGVSQNPRHKITKRGQNVTFRCDPISEHNRLYWYRQTLGQGPEFLTYFQNEAQLEKSRLLSDRFSAERPKGSFSTLEIQRTEQGDSAMYLCASSPGQGLKGYTFGSGTRLTVV.

CDR3 amino acids: CSAVPLTTGLAGEQFF. The CDR3 bases are TGCAGCGCCGTTCCATTAACCACGGGACTAGCGGGCGAGCAGTTCTTC. The V call is TRBV29-1, the J call TRBJ2-1, with TRBD2 identical over 12 bases. V lost 7 bases and J lost 10; bases outside the gene matches: 17. Germline values: CDR1 SQVTM, CDR2 ANQGSEA. The CDR3 sequence is 16 residues long.

This chain links TRBV9 with TRBJ2-4, with 12 bases lining up with TRBD2. Germline CDR1 and CDR2: SGDLS and YYNGEE. CDR3 length equals 17 residues. The ends lost 5 bases at V and 1 base at J; junction bases unmatched: 7. In DNA form, the CDR3 reads TGTGCCAGCAGTCGGACTAGCGGGGTTGGGGCCAAAAACATTCAGTACTTC. Translation gives CASSRTSGVGAKNIQYF.

This clone was detected only once. This chain joins TRBV6-5 and TRBJ1-5; 9 bases match TRBD1. Trimming cost V 6 bases and J 4 bases; bases outside gene matches: 4. The germline gives CDR1 MNHEY, CDR2 SVGAGI. CDR3 size: 14 residues. CDR3 region: CASRGGTGNQPQHF. In nucleotides, the CDR3 is TGTGCCAGCAGGGGAGGGACAGGGAATCAGCCCCAGCATTTT.

This rearrangement joins TRBV6-4 to TRBJ2-7; D uncertain. The CDR3 spans 12 residues. V was clipped by 7 bases and J by 2 bases, with 9 bases between them. CDR1 and CDR2 (germline): MRHNA, SNTAGT. CDR3 residues: CASKGRAYEQYF. The CDR3 DNA sequence: TGTGCCAGCAAAGGCAGAGCCTACGAGCAGTACTTC.

By sample share, this clone is medium-sized (0.01 to 0.1%). Other DNA sequences within the sample encode an identical CDR3. V is TRBV27 and J is TRBJ2-1; D is undetermined. V was shortened by 5 bases and J by 2 bases, with 1 base between the two germline ends. The CDR3 consists of 11 residues. Germline CDR1 and CDR2: MNHEY and SMNVEV (reference sequence). CDR3 loop: CASSTYNEQFF. In nucleotides, the CDR3 is TGTGCCAGCAGTACCTACAATGAGCAGTTCTTC.

This rearrangement joins TRBV10-3 to TRBJ2-1, with 7 bases fitting TRBD1. CDR3 length equals 13 residues. V dropped 3 bases and J dropped 13; count of bases not matched to a gene: 9. Germline V CDR1 and CDR2: ENHRY, SYGVKD. CDR3 coding DNA: TGTGCCATCAGTGATCCTCCGGGACAGAGTCAGTTCTTC. It translates to CAISDPPGQSQFF.

V usage is TRBV5-4 and J usage is TRBJ2-5; a possible D gene is TRBD2 (6 bases). The CDR3 has 15 amino acids. Germline CDR1 SGHNT, CDR2 YYREEE (reference sequence). The V end was cut by 0 bases, the J end by 5 bases, with 14 bases between. The CDR3 DNA sequence: TGTGCCAGCAGCTTGGCGGGACTGAGTGTTGAGACCCAGTACTTC. Protein product: CASSLAGLSVETQYF.

This clone was counted only a few times. This chain uses TRBV18 with TRBJ1-2; D is perhaps TRBD1 (6 bases). V gave up 2 bases and J gave up 3 bases, with 7 bases separating them. The CDR3 extends over 13 amino acids. Per germline, CDR1 KGHSH and CDR2 LQKENI. The CDR3 DNA is TGTGCCAGCTCACCAAGACAGGACTATGGCTACACCTTC. It specifies CASSPRQDYGYTF.

The J gene is TRBJ2-7, the V gene TRBV5-1, with D unresolved. The CDR3 runs 15 residues. The V gene's germline CDR1 is SGHRS and CDR2 YFSETQ. V gave up 0 bases and J gave up 2 bases, with 12 bases separating them. CDR3 sequence: CASSLGFSYPYEQYF. The CDR3 coding sequence is TGCGCCAGCAGCTTGGGGTTTTCATACCCCTACGAGCAGTACTTC. Looking up the rest from reference TRBV5-1 and TRBJ2-7 gives the full variable domain: KAGVTQTPRYLIKTRGQQVTLSCSPISGHRSVSWYQQTPGQGLQFLFEYFSETQRNKGNFPGRFSGRQFSNSRSEMNVSTLELGDSALYLCASSLGFSYPYEQYFGPGTRLTVT.

The CDR3 DNA is TGTGCCAGCAGCTTAGTCGGGAACAATGAGCAGTTCTTC. This gives the protein CASSLVGNNEQFF. The V call is TRBV7-2, the J call TRBJ2-1, with D perhaps matching TRBD2 (5 bases). Trimming took off 1 base at V and 5 bases at J, with 6 bases between the two ends. The CDR3 loop spans 13 amino acids. The germline V gene has CDR1 SGHTA and CDR2 FQGNSA.

V is TRBV16 and J is TRBJ2-5; the D gene is possibly TRBD1 (6 bases). The CDR3 is 15 amino acids. V shed 2 bases and J shed 3 bases, with 13 bases lying between them. Germline CDR1 is KGHSY and CDR2 is FQNENV. The DNA for the CDR3 is TGTGCCAGCAGCCAAGTGGGAGAGGGGGAAGAGACCCAGTACTTC. Encoded protein: CASSQVGEGEETQYF.

In its sample, this clone ranks as large. This rearrangement joins TRBV28 to TRBJ2-1; 11 bases match TRBD2. This CDR3 has 17 amino acids. With V trimmed by 2 bases and J by 4 bases, 7 bases remained unmatched. The germline CDR1 and CDR2 sequences are MDHEN and SYDVKM. The CDR3 nucleotides read TGTGCCAGCAGTTTAACGACTAGCGGGGTTTCATACAATGAGCAGTTCTTC. Translation: CASSLTTSGVSYNEQFF.

The V gene is TRBV19, the J gene TRBJ1-1; D ambiguous. This CDR3 is 11 amino acids long. CDR1 is LNHDA, CDR2 SQIVND, per germline (reference sequence). V lost 11 bases and J 3 bases, leaving 10 bases between the germline ends. The CDR3 bases are TGTGCCGCCGGAGGGTACACTGAAGCTTTCTTT. Translated: CAAGGYTEAFF.

This chain connects TRBV4-1 to TRBJ1-1, with D possibly matching TRBD1 (5 bases). Per germline, CDR1 MGHRA and CDR2 YSYEKL. V gave up 4 bases and J gave up 6 bases, with 18 bases separating them. The CDR3 has 15 residues. The chain's CDR3 is CASSPGRAKTPEAFF. The CDR3 nucleotides read TGCGCCAGCAGCCCGGGCAGGGCAAAGACGCCTGAAGCTTTCTTT.